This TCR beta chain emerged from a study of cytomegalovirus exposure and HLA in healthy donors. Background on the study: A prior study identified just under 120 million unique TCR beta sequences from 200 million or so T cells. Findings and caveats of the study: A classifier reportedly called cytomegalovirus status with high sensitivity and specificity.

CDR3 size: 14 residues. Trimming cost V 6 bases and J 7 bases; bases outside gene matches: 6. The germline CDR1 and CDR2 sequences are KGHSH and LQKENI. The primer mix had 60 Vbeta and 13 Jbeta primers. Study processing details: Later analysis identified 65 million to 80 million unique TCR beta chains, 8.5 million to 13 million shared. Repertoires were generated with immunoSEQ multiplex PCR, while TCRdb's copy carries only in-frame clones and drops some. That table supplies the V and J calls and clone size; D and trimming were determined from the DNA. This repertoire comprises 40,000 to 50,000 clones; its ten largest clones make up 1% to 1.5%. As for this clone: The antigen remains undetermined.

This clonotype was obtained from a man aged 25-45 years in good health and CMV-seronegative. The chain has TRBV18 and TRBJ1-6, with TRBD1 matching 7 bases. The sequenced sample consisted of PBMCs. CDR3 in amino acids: CASSPGQPNSPLHF. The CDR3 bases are TGTGCCAGCTCCCCGGGACAGCCAAATTCACCCCTCCACTTT.